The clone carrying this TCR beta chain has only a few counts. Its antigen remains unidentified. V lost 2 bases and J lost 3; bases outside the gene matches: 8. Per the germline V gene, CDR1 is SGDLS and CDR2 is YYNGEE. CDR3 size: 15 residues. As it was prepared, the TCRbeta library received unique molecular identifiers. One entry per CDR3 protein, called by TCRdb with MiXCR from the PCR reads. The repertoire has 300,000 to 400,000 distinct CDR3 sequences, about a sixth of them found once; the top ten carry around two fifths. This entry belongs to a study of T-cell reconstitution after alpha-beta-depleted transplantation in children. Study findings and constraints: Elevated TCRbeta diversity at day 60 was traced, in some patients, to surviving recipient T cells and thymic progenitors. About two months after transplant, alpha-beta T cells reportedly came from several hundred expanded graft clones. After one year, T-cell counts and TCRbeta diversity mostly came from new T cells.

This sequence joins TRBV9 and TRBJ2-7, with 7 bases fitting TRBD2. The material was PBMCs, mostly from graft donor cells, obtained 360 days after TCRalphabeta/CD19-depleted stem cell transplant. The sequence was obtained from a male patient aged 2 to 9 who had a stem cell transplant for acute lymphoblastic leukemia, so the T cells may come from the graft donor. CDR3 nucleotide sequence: TGTGCCAGCAGCGTGGGCGGGAGAGACGGCTACGAGCAGTACTTC. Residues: CASSVGGRDGYEQYF.